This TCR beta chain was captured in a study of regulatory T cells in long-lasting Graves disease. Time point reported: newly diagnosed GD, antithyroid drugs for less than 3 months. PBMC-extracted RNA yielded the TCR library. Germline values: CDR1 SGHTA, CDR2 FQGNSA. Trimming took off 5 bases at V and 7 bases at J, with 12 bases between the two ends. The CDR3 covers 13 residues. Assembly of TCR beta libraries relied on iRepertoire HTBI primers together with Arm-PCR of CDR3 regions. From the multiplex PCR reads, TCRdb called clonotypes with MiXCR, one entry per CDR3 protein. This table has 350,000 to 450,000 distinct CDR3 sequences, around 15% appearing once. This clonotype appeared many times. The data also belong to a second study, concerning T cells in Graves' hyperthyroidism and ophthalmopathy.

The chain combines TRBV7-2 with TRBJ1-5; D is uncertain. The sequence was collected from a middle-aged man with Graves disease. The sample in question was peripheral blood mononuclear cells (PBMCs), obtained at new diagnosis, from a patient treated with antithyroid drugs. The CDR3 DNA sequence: TGTGCCAGCAGCCCAACAGCGAAACAGCCCCAGCATTTT. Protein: CASSPTAKQPQHF. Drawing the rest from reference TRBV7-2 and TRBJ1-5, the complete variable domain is GAGVSQSPSNKVTEKGKDVELRCDPISGHTALYWYRQSLGQGLEFLIYFQGNSAPDKSGLPSDRFSAERTGGSVSTLTIQRTQQEDSAVYLCASSPTAKQPQHFGDGTRLSIL.